The next 22 T cell receptor beta chains were all read from a single sample in a study of T-cell reconstitution after alpha-beta-depleted transplantation in children. Study observations and caveats: Counts and diversity of T cells one year after transplant came mostly from newly produced T cells.

These TCRs are of unknown antigen specificity. This sample's TCRbeta library carried unique molecular identifier barcodes. TCRdb re-analysed the PCR reads in MiXCR, keeping a single row per CDR3 protein. Here the sample spans about 300,000 distinct CDR3 sequences, 7.5% to 9% being singletons. The sequenced sample was peripheral blood, obtained 360 days after TCRalphabeta/CD19-depleted stem cell transplant. The origin of the receptors is a female patient aged 2 to 10 who had a stem cell transplant for Fanconi anemia, so the T cells may come from the graft donor.

J is TRBJ1-4 and V is TRBV15; unclear D gene. The V end lost 0 bases, the J end lost 6 bases, and 14 bases lay between the germline ends. The CDR3 covers 16 residues. Germline lookup yields CDR1 LNHNV and CDR2 YYDKDF (reference sequence). The CDR3 bases are TGTGCCACCAGCAGAGATCTACACTGGGGTGATGAAAAACTGTTTTTT. This translates into CATSRDLHWGDEKLFF.

This clonotype was counted between two and nine times. This sequence joins TRBV10-3 and TRBJ2-7; TRBD1 might be the D (6 bases). V was pared by 6 bases and J by 3 bases, with 9 bases between. From germline, CDR1 is ENHRY and CDR2 SYGVKD. The CDR3 extends over 12 amino acids. CDR3 protein: CAISEDSYEQYF. CDR3 in DNA: TGTGCCATCAGCGAGGACAGCTACGAGCAGTACTTC.

This clonotype showed up many times. The V call is TRBV12-3 or TRBV12-4, the J call TRBJ1-5; possibly TRBD1 for D (5 bases). V shed 8 bases and J shed 2 bases, with 16 bases lying between them. The CDR3 is 15 residues long. The CDR3 DNA reads TGTGCCAGCTGCCCGGGGGGACGCGGCAATCAGCCCCAGCATTTT. Translating it yields CASCPGGRGNQPQHF.

Ten or more counts support this clonotype. The gene calls are TRBV29-1 and TRBJ1-2; possibly TRBD1 for D (5 bases). CDR3 length equals 16 residues. V gave up 0 bases and J gave up 3 bases, with 17 bases separating them. CDR1 and CDR2 from the germline V gene are SQVTM and ANQGSEA. The CDR3 DNA reads TGCAGCGTTGAAGAAGTTGCGGCCGGGACCCACTATGGCTACACCTTC. It encodes CSVEEVAAGTHYGYTF.

This clonotype showed up many times. The chain combines TRBV2 with TRBJ2-3, with 7 bases lining up with TRBD1. The V gene end was trimmed by 3 bases and the J gene end by 1 base; junction bases not matched to a gene: 4. From germline, CDR1 is SNHLY and CDR2 FYNNEI. The CDR3 has 15 residues. CDR3 in amino acids: CASSEGTARTDTQYF. In DNA form, the CDR3 reads TGTGCCAGCAGTGAGGGGACAGCTCGCACAGATACGCAGTATTTT.

This clonotype occurred a few times. V usage is TRBV7-9 and J usage is TRBJ1-2; D may be TRBD1 (5 bases). With 0 bases removed from V and 2 bases from J, the gap between germline ends came to 10 bases. The CDR3 is made up of 15 amino acids. Germline CDR1 is SEHNR and CDR2 is FQNEAQ (reference sequence). CDR3 protein: CASSLAGDLNYGYTF. CDR3 nucleotides: TGTGCCAGCAGCTTAGCGGGGGATCTAAACTATGGCTACACCTTC.

This clonotype occurred many times. This rearrangement joins TRBV27 to TRBJ2-2, with D perhaps matching TRBD1 or TRBD2 (8 bases each). Germline V lookup: CDR1 MNHEY, CDR2 SMNVEV (reference sequence). With 3 bases removed from V and 7 bases from J, the gap between germline ends came to 21 bases. The CDR3 is 17 residues long. The CDR3 DNA reads as TGTGCCAGCAGTTTTCGACAGGGGAAACTAGCGGTCGGGGAGCTGTTTTTT. Protein sequence: CASSFRQGKLAVGELFF.

This clonotype was counted at least ten times. This sequence joins TRBV6-5 and TRBJ2-3; TRBD1 agrees at 7 bases. The CDR3 loop spans 14 amino acids. Germline V gene sequence: CDR1 MNHEY, CDR2 SVGAGI. Losses at the gene ends were 6 bases for V and 5 bases for J; bases not matched to a gene: 8. The CDR3 coding sequence is TGTGCCAGCAGATATCTTAGGGGGCTAGATACGCAGTATTTT. Translation: CASRYLRGLDTQYF.

J is TRBJ2-7 and V is TRBV6-2 or TRBV6-3, with TRBD1 matching 8 bases. This CDR3 comprises 12 residues. Germline assignment: CDR1 MNHEY and CDR2 SVGEGT. The V and J ends lost 5 bases and 8 bases, in that order; junction bases with no gene match: 5. CDR3 residues: CASSPRTGKQYV. The DNA for the CDR3 is TGTGCCAGCAGTCCCCGGACAGGGAAGCAGTACGTC.

The sample holds many counts of this clonotype. This chain joins TRBV12-3 or TRBV12-4 and TRBJ2-2; D perhaps matches TRBD1 (6 bases). The CDR3 is made up of 16 amino acids. Trimming pared 1 base from V and 6 bases from J, leaving 15 bases between. CDR3 residues: CASSLVGGIVPGELFF. DNA of the CDR3: TGTGCCAGCAGTTTAGTAGGGGGAATCGTCCCCGGGGAGCTGTTTTTT.

This clonotype was seen a handful of times. The V call is TRBV20-1, the J call TRBJ1-5, with D uncertain. V dropped 3 bases and J dropped 2 bases, with 14 bases sitting between them. The CDR3 is made up of 15 amino acids. Germline assignment: CDR1 DFQATT and CDR2 SNEGSKA (reference sequence). Written as DNA, the CDR3 is TGCAGTGCTAGTCCTCTTTCGGGTCGCAATCAGCCCCAGCATTTT. This gives the protein CSASPLSGRNQPQHF.

This clonotype showed up just a few times. The gene calls are TRBV27 and TRBJ2-7, with D hard to call. The CDR3 runs to 18 residues. V was cut by 2 bases and J by 1 base, with 21 bases left in between. The V gene's germline CDR1 is MNHEY and CDR2 SMNVEV (reference sequence). Here the CDR3 reads CASSLHPSVLGVSYEQYF. CDR3 DNA: TGTGCCAGCAGTTTACATCCTTCTGTTCTTGGGGTTTCCTACGAGCAGTACTTC.

This clonotype was observed at least ten times. The rearrangement links TRBV20-1 to TRBJ2-5; D perhaps matches TRBD2 (6 bases). The V end was cut by 5 bases, the J end by 4 bases, with 11 bases between. The germline CDR1 and CDR2 sequences are DFQATT and SNEGSKA (reference sequence). The CDR3 covers 12 residues. CDR3 region: CSAVLSGETQYF. The CDR3 region has the DNA TGCAGTGCTGTTCTTAGCGGAGAGACCCAGTACTTC.

At least ten counts were recorded for this clonotype. V gene TRBV20-1 combines with J gene TRBJ1-5; no reliable D call. The ends were cut back, 3 bases at V and 4 bases at J, with 4 bases in the middle. This CDR3 is built from 11 residues. Germline V CDR1 and CDR2: DFQATT, SNEGSKA (reference sequence). The CDR3 sequence is CSASQNQPQHF. Here the CDR3 DNA reads TGCAGTGCTAGTCAGAATCAGCCCCAGCATTTT.

This clonotype was observed at least ten times. The chain employs TRBV5-1 and TRBJ1-2; D is unclear. The length of the CDR3 is 14 residues. CDR1 is SGHRS, CDR2 YFSETQ, per germline. The V end lost 0 bases, the J end lost 4 bases, and 10 bases lay between the germline ends. Here the CDR3 reads CASSLGSGFYGYTF. The CDR3 DNA follows: TGCGCCAGCAGCTTGGGATCGGGTTTCTATGGCTACACCTTC.

Many counts were recorded for this clonotype. This chain uses TRBV20-1 with TRBJ2-1; 15 bases line up with TRBD2. Germline assignment: CDR1 DFQATT and CDR2 SNEGSKA (reference sequence). The CDR3 is 16 amino acids. Trimming at V came to 0 bases and at J to 13 bases, leaving 10 bases not matched to a gene. This CDR3 reads CSARETSGLAGGLQFF. The CDR3, as DNA: TGCAGTGCTAGAGAGACTTCCGGACTAGCGGGGGGGCTTCAGTTCTTC.

The chain couples TRBV24-1 to TRBJ2-5; D might be TRBD1 (5 bases). Between the trimmed V and J ends, which lost 1 base and 1 base, there was a span of 9 bases. Germline CDR1 is KGHDR and CDR2 is SFDVKD. CDR3 size: 15 residues. Here the CDR3 DNA reads TGTGCCACCAGTGATTTAGGCAGGGCCCAAGAGACCCAGTACTTC. Its translation: CATSDLGRAQETQYF.

This sequence joins TRBV2 and TRBJ1-5; D gene ambiguous. Deletions cut 1 base from V and 4 bases from J, with 14 bases between. The length of the CDR3 is 16 residues. CDR1 and CDR2 from the germline V gene are SNHLY and FYNNEI. The DNA for the CDR3 is TGTGCCAGCAGTGAAGTAAGGGCAGTTTCAAATCAGCCCCAGCATTTT. It codes for CASSEVRAVSNQPQHF.

The sample holds many counts of this clonotype. The chain links TRBV4-2 to TRBJ2-1, with TRBD2 identical over 9 bases. This CDR3 spans 17 amino acids. The trim removed 1 base at V and 7 bases at J, leaving 11 bases unmatched. Per germline, CDR1 LGHNA and CDR2 YNFKEQ. CDR3 sequence reads: CASSQGIASGAMNEQFF. The CDR3 DNA sequence: TGTGCCAGCAGCCAAGGAATCGCTAGCGGGGCTATGAATGAGCAGTTCTTC.

This clonotype was observed many times. V is TRBV10-2 and J is TRBJ2-7; D is tentatively TRBD1 or TRBD2 (5 bases each). The CDR3 covers 12 residues. The V end was cut by 4 bases, the J end by 7 bases, with 11 bases between. Germline CDR1 reads WSHSY; CDR2 reads SAAADI. The CDR3 DNA sequence: TGCGCCAGCAGTGTCGGGACCCTGGAGCAGTACGTC. It encodes CASSVGTLEQYV.

The sample holds many counts of this clonotype. This chain connects TRBV2 to TRBJ2-7; 7 bases match TRBD1. Germline lookup yields CDR1 SNHLY and CDR2 FYNNEI. The CDR3 length is 14 residues. V was clipped by 5 bases and J by 2 bases; unmatched bases: 6. DNA of the CDR3: TGTGCCAGCAGTTACAGAGGACAGGCCTACGAGCAGTACTTC. Its translation is CASSYRGQAYEQYF.

The chain couples TRBV11-2 to TRBJ1-2, with D unresolved. V lost 1 base to trimming and J lost 3 bases, with 9 bases between them. Germline-derived CDR1 and CDR2 are SGHAT and FQNNGV. The CDR3 length is 14 residues. The CDR3 coding sequence is TGTGCCAGCAGCTTAGTCCCCGAGGACTATGGCTACACCTTC. It translates to CASSLVPEDYGYTF.